The TCR beta chain under discussion was sequenced for a study of cytomegalovirus exposure and HLA in healthy donors (dated 2017 in TCRdb). Turning to the overall study: An earlier analysis of roughly 610 of the donors reported roughly 300 Gb of sequence data and 117 million unique TCR beta sequences obtained from roughly 170 million T cells. In a later genetic analysis, genome-wide SNP genotypes for about 55% of the roughly 700 donors were used, and that subset was treated as a discovery cohort. Of the 300 to 450 genotyped donors, roughly 80% were placed in the genetic ancestry cluster associated with self-reported Caucasian donors. Along with the roughly 700-subject first cohort, a separate validation cohort of over a hundred different subjects was used. All discovery cohort repertoires had been generated on a single sequencing platform. The T cell repertoires of several hundred subjects were profiled by immunosequencing and related to cytomegalovirus serostatus. Among some 400 genotyped donors of the cohort, an average of about 220,000 unique TCR beta nucleotide sequences was sequenced per donor, of which roughly 17% were non-productive. To predict cytomegalovirus infection status, the study brought together high-throughput TCR immunosequencing, statistical association of individual TCRs with disease status, and machine learning. To study patterns of TCR occurrence, a later analysis re-analyzed previously published TCR beta repertoires from 600 to 750 donors and added high-resolution HLA genotyping. In an earlier analysis of 550 to 700 of the donors, high-throughput TCR beta sequencing was used to judge whether each TCR beta V gene segment behaved as functional or pseudogenic. An early release that covered 640 HLA-typed donors contained 250 to 350 gigabases of sequencing data and 85 million to 100 million unique TCR sequences. Alongside the repertoire data, information on donor age, sex, ethnicity and CMV serostatus was compiled. The study aimed to test whether cataloging public T cell receptors could reveal signatures of past pathogen exposure. About five DR-DQ haplotypes were handled as single units for association and clustering, since linkage in the cohort was strong. The later analysis used no new phenotypic data to find candidate immune exposures, relying instead on TCR beta sequences and their occurrence across donors. Typing coverage differed by locus: A, B, C, DRB1 and DQB1 were typed in about 629-640 donors, DQA1 in 500 to 550, DPA1 in around 580, and DPB1 in around 440. HLA typing covered class I and class II loci at four-digit resolution. Broader findings and caveats from the paper: The cohort was sequenced for TCR beta chains only, and without alpha or paired-chain data the features that could be detected were limited. The classifier was reported to diagnose cytomegalovirus status with high specificity and sensitivity in both the original cohort and the validation cohort. Broadly in line with IMGT annotations, most TCR beta V segments showed up in productive rearrangements about 90% or about 30% of the time in an earlier analysis of 450 to 600 of the donors. Because the 87-base-pair reads could not distinguish some IMGT-functional V segments, including TRBV6-2 and TRBV6-3, those segments were excluded. Assigning TCR associations to individual alleles was difficult when HLA alleles, especially DR and DQ, strongly co-occurred. Immune exposure information for the cohort was limited to CMV serostatus. A later genetic analysis reported fewer N-insertions in productive TCRs among donors in an Asian-associated ancestry cluster than the roughly 700-donor mean. V-gene and J-gene trimming of TCR beta chains was associated with a missense DCLRE1C variant in a later genetic analysis, and the association was replicated in an independent cohort. Correlated functional status among segregating V segments might reflect linkage disequilibrium, but an unknown experimental factor could not be ruled out. In a later analysis, HLA-associated TCR beta chains showed more clonal expansion and lower generation probabilities than non-associated chains that were equally common. It was suggested by the authors that the approach could potentially be generalized to other disease states and immunological phenotypes. In vitro tests confirmed that three of the cytomegalovirus-associated TCR beta chains recognize cytomegalovirus antigens. A later analysis found that most CMV-associated TCR beta chains appeared HLA-restricted, with HLA associations seemingly driven largely by CMV exposure. In the study, approximately 160 TCR beta chains were listed as associated with cytomegalovirus. In a later analysis, several top co-occurrence clusters were reported to appear linked to parvovirus B19, influenza, CMV and Epstein-Barr virus. A further reported finding was that TCR beta sequences accurately predicted the HLA-A and HLA-B alleles for most subjects in the first cohort. Because HLA typing was missing for some donors at each locus, association tests included only the typed subset. Most TCR sequences were seen in very few donors, while some public TCRs were found in many individuals. A later analysis associated 15,000 to 20,000 TCR beta sequences with specific HLA alleles at a false discovery rate of 0.05. A cluster of highly shared sequence variants was judged likely to represent a technical artifact of the sequencing pipeline. Roughly uniform sequencing depth across donors was assumed in presence/absence analyses, although this assumption may not hold. According to a later analysis, TCR association rates differed among HLA loci, with DRB1 alleles showing the most associated TCRs and HLA-C alleles showing the fewest. The earlier analysis of fewer than 750 of the donors excluded about 16 rarely observed V segments, including chromosome 9 orphons, because counts were too low.

The cohort comprised around 700 healthy bone marrow donors. Cohort members were all nominally healthy when sampled, although unrecorded immune exposures were likely present. The donor tested CMV seronegative, placing the donor among the roughly 350 seronegative members of the cohort. A peripheral blood sample was collected from each donor, and TCR beta sequencing was performed on peripheral blood mononuclear cells. The Qiagen DNeasy Blood Extraction Kit was used to extract genomic DNA from the blood cell samples. About this clone: Its antigen remains undetermined. One base away there is no much larger clone; base qualities are not given.

The protocol used for the library was the immunoSEQ multiplex PCR assay. A mixture of 60 forward primers for TCR Vbeta segments and 13 reverse primers for TCR Jbeta segments was used in the multiplex PCR. The CDR3 region of rearranged TCR beta genes was amplified from genomic DNA with a multiplex PCR assay. Amplified TCR beta libraries were sequenced as 87-base-pair reads on the Illumina HiSeq System. The authors processed their data as follows. In a later analysis, roughly 80 million unique TCR beta chains were counted across the approximately 620 repertoires, and roughly 11 million of these chains were shared by at least two donors. To remove PCR and sequencing errors, raw reads were error-corrected and collapsed into unique sequences using a nearest-neighbor algorithm that merged closely related sequences. Alignment of CDR3 sequences to IMGT reference sequences was used to assign V, D and J gene segments. Each retained sequence needed at least a six-nucleotide match to both a V gene segment and a J gene segment. Rearrangements were classified as productive when the CDR3 lacked stop codons and remained in frame with V and J, and all other rearrangements were classified as non-productive. CDR3 was defined according to IMGT convention as the region running from the second conserved V-encoded cysteine to the conserved J-encoded phenylalanine. The earlier analysis of about 620 of the donors excluded sequences that lacked an unambiguous match to a single V gene segment. An earlier analysis of almost 600 of the donors classified V segments as functional when productive rearrangements were above 56.7% and as segregating when the standard deviation between donors was above 5%. A statistical classification framework was built to diagnose cytomegalovirus status from the catalog of TCR beta chain sequences. A later analysis assigned V and J genes by comparing TCR nucleotide sequences with IMGT/GENE-DB human TR gene sequences. A later analysis assigned CDR3 sequences and most-parsimonious VDJ recombination scenarios with the TCRdist pipeline. In a later analysis, each TCR beta chain was defined by its CDR3 amino acid sequence together with its V-gene family, and reads without a unique V-gene family were excluded. As a way to deal with suspected cross-contamination and a sequencing artifact, a later analysis dropped roughly 620 nucleotide sequences that were highly shared and had low generation probability. For each public chain, a later analysis derived a clonal expansion index from normalized ranks of inferred template counts within each repertoire. In a later analysis, generation probabilities were computed with a VDJ recombination model fitted to out-of-frame rearrangements, and the resulting probabilities were checked against IGoR. Hypergeometric tests were used in a later analysis to score TCR-TCR, TCR-HLA and TCR-CMV co-occurrence, with a repertoire-size bias correction applied to the TCR pairs. To estimate false discovery rates, a later analysis permuted the HLA or CMV assignments 20 times. In a later analysis, co-occurring TCRs were grouped with DBSCAN, and TCRdist sequence similarity was added when clustering was performed within HLA-allele-positive subsets. For co-occurrence clustering, repertoires with fewer than 30,000 or more than 120,000 public chains were excluded, along with five repertoires with anomalous nucleotide sharing. The table was pulled from immuneACCESS by TCRdb, which kept in-frame rearrangements only. Such tables lose some clones; where checked, under half of the loss comes from unresolved V genes, and the rest has no known cause. The DNA was the basis for D and trimming; V, J and clone size are from that table. In this sample the table shows around 140,000 clones, about 72% of which occur a single time. Clones ranked in the top ten supply about 1.5% of the sample.

CDR1 and CDR2 are drawn from the germline V gene: LGHNA, YSLEER. V is trimmed back by 9 bases and J by 2 bases, and the junction contains 6 bases that no gene match accounts for. The CDR3 runs 17 amino acids, cysteine and phenylalanine included. The entry retains the CDR3 DNA only, 51 bases that are in frame from base 1. Sequencing input: PBMCs. The TCR comes from a female donor in good health and CMV-seronegative. Recombination linked TRBV4-3 to TRBJ2-2, with 16 central nucleotides matching TRBD2. The nucleotide sequence reads as follows: TGCGCCAGTTCCGGGACTAGCGGGAGGGCCAACACCGGGGAGCTGTTTTTT. This yields the protein CASSGTSGRANTGELFF.